The TCR beta chain under discussion was sequenced for a study of T cell responses to AZD1222 COVID-19 vaccine. Findings and limits, study-wide: Targeting of unmutated variant regions was reportedly seen in nearly half of spike-specific TCRs. Recipients of two AZD1222 doses showed rising Spike-specific TCR breadth and depth. Clonal diversity may have been underestimated in mostly white British donors. The CD4 TCRs associated with vaccination extended across spike and predominated at 160-218 and 743-854.

Data came from immunoSEQ multiplex PCR; TCRdb stores just in-frame clones and leaves some out. The sample includes tens of thousands of clones, roughly 90% seen only once; the top ten take around 5.1%. On this clone itself: Antigen: not known. Mismatch with germline at one junction end may stem from a read error.

The CDR3 totals 15 residues. Germline CDR1 and CDR2: SEHNR and FQNEAQ (reference sequence). The sequencing used peripheral blood, collected 28 days after the second AZD1222 dose. The gene calls are TRBV7-9 and TRBJ2-3; D is ambiguous. This TCR was sampled from an adult who received the AZD1222 COVID-19 vaccine. In nucleotides, the CDR3 is TGTGCCAGCAGCGTAGCAAACGGCCACACAGATACGCAGTATTTT. Translation gives CASSVANGHTDTQYF.